This T cell receptor (beta chain) was obtained from a study of post-analysis software for immune sequencing data (dated by TCRdb to the mid-2010s). Looking at the study overall: The recorded disease courses included relapsing-remitting, secondary progressive and progressive-relapsing multiple sclerosis, and some patients had no subtype annotation. The patient repertoires were compared against 10 to 12 previously published healthy control repertoires obtained from donors aged roughly 6 to 25 years. A subset of samples was prepared in parallel using single-end sample barcoding, then pooled and co-amplified after Illumina adapter ligation. The paper as a whole reports these results and caveats: Several TRBV segments, including TRBV5-6, TRBV5-1 and TRBV20-1, were significantly more frequent in patients than controls. When samples were clustered directly using the F measure, samples prepared in the same batch co-clustered strongly, which prompted a batch-effect correction. The multiple sclerosis patient group was slightly younger than the control group. Compared with controls, multiple sclerosis patients had significantly lower normalized Chao1 diversity, a finding suggesting substantial peripheral T-cell clonal expansion.

V trim: 5 bases; J trim: 9 bases; unmatched bases: 8. The CDR3 spans 14 residues, from the cysteine through the phenylalanine. Of the read, only the CDR3 DNA is kept; its 42 bases are in frame from base 1. TCR beta repertoires were profiled from peripheral blood of approximately 13 young patients with multiple sclerosis to demonstrate the VDJtools post-analysis software. The multiple sclerosis patients were children and adolescents between about 6 and 16 years of age. Libraries were constructed by PCR. The listed sequencing device is Illumina HiSeq 2500. To reduce PCR and sequencing biases, unique molecular identifiers were incorporated into the TCR beta cDNA libraries. Every 1 to 10 million input T cells yielded approximately 500,000 cDNA molecules, meaning each molecule approximated one T cell. Patient libraries were prepared and sequenced with the same protocol used for the earlier healthy control dataset. Within a given batch, samples were prepared together, multiplexed and sequenced on the same HiSeq lane. The original methods were these. MIGEC was used to process the raw barcoded reads, and molecular identifier groups with only a single read were discarded before consensus assembly and CDR3 extraction. VDJtools was used for post-analysis of the clonotype tables, with diversity normalized by down-sampling every dataset to the smallest sample size. To correct batch-related cross-sample contamination, repertoire overlap clustering matched CDR3 amino acid sequences but not nucleotide sequences. In TCRdb, the public reads were trimmed at Q25 with fastp and aligned with MiXCR, with productive beta chains retained. CDR3 protein sequences are deduplicated, and each keeps its most common genes and DNA. The V and J calls shown here were made by TCRdb, not taken from the authors' results. The sample contains roughly 400,000 distinct CDR3 sequences, 35% to 45% of them found a single time. The ten largest make up approximately 7.7% of the sample.

This clonotype turned up a few times. What this receptor recognizes is not known. No base quality values were provided; no much bigger clone lies one nucleotide off. The V and J genes are TRBV12-3 or TRBV12-4 and TRBJ2-1, and 9 bases in between align with TRBD1. This clonotype was sampled from a girl aged 2-15 years with multiple sclerosis. Sequenced input: blood. The CDR3 region reads CASSPRTGASEQFF. The DNA is TGTGCCAGCAGTCCGCGGACAGGGGCATCTGAGCAGTTCTTC.